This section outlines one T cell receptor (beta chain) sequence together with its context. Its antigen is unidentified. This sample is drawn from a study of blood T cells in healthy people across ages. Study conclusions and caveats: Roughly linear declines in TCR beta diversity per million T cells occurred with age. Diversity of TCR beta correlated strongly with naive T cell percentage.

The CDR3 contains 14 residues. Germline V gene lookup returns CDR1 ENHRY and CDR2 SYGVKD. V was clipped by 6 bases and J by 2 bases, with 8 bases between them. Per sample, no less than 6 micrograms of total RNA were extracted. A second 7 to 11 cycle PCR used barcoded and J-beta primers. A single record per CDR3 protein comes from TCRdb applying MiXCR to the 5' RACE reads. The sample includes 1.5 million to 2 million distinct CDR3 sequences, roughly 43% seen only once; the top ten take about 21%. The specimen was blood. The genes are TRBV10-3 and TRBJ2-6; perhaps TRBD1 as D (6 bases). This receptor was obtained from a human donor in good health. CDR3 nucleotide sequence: TGTGCCATCAGGGACAGTCCTGGGGCCAACGTCCTGACTTTC. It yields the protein CAIRDSPGANVLTF.